The present entry profiles one T cell receptor beta chain with its context. The sample is drawn from a study of blood T cell repertoires in COVID-19. The germline V gene encodes CDR1 MNHEY and CDR2 SVGAGI. The trim removed 7 bases at V and 3 bases at J, leaving 9 bases unmatched. The CDR3 totals 15 residues. The assay was immunoSEQ multiplex PCR, and TCRdb's table has in-frame clones only and misses some. The sample comprises about 240,000 clones, about four fifths of which are singletons, and 7.5% rests with the top ten. The TCR sequence derives from an elderly woman with COVID-19, enrolled during active disease. Sequenced input: peripheral blood. The chain recombines TRBV6-5 with TRBJ1-5; 7 bases map to TRBD1. CDR3 coding DNA: TGTGCCAGCAATAAAGGGACAGTCTCCAATCAGCCCCAGCATTTT. Protein product: CASNKGTVSNQPQHF.